These T cell receptor beta chains were read from a single sample in a study of OX40 agonist ivuxolimab in advanced cancers. Clones were sequenced by immunoSEQ multiplex PCR, and TCRdb holds only the in-frame ones, with some missing. The sample shows over 30,000 clones, 82% of them seen only once. The source material was CD4+ or CD8+ T cells sorted from blood, sampled in a trial of the OX40 agonist ivuxolimab. These receptors originate from an adult with an advanced solid tumor such as melanoma, head and neck, liver or kidney cancer. Both conserved end residues are part of each CDR3. D genes are given only for firm matches. Size tells how often a clone was seen (once, few, many) or the class of an expanded clone, and some rows leave it out.

>few|TRBJ2-5|TRBD2|TRBV5-1
TGCGCCAGCAGATTCACTCTAGCGGGGGAGGAGACCCAGTACTTC
CASRFTLAGEETQYF
>-|TRBJ1-2|-|TRBV16
TGTGCCAGCAGCCAATCAGTCGGTGCTCCTTTAGCTAACTATGGCTACACCTTC
CASSQSVGAPLANYGYTF
>once|TRBJ1-2|-|TRBV5-4
TGTGCCAGCAGCCTAGAATACTATGGCTACACCTTC
CASSLEYYGYTF
>-|TRBJ1-3|-|TRBV6-5
TGTGCCAGCAGTTACTCTGGCCGAACTGGAAACACCATATATTTT
CASSYSGRTGNTIYF
>once|TRBJ2-5|TRBD2|TRBV7-9
TGTGCCAGCAGCCGGACTAGCGGGGGGGAAGAAGAGACCCAGTACTTC
CASSRTSGGEEETQYF
>-|TRBJ2-3|TRBD2|TRBV7-2
TGTGCCAGCAGCTTTAAGACTAGCGGGGGGGCAGATACGCAGTATTTT
CASSFKTSGGADTQYF
>-|TRBJ1-5|-|TRBV19
TGTGCCAGTAGTATAGCGCGGCAGCCCCAGCATTTT
CASSIARQPQHF
>-|TRBJ1-4|-|TRBV7-9
TGTGCCAGCAGCTCCTACCGGGACACCCTCGGGAATGAAAAACTGTTTTTT
CASSSYRDTLGNEKLFF
>-|TRBJ1-5|-|TRBV2
TGTGCCAGCAGGGCCCAGGGTACTTCGGGGCCCCAGCATTTT
CASRAQGTSGPQHF
>-|TRBJ2-6|-|TRBV29-1
TGCAGCGTTAACCCGTCGGGGTCTGGGGCCAACGTCCTGACTTTC
CSVNPSGSGANVLTF
>-|TRBJ2-1|-|TRBV18
TGTGCCAGCTCACTGACAGGCTCCTTAAATGAGCAGTTCTTC
CASSLTGSLNEQFF
>-|TRBJ1-1|-|TRBV7-2
TGTGCCAGCAGCTTAGCCGCCGTAACTGAAGCTTTCTTT
CASSLAAVTEAFF
>-|TRBJ2-1|-|TRBV19
TGTGCCAGTAGTATGGTACTCACGAATGAGCAGTTCTTC
CASSMVLTNEQFF
>-|TRBJ1-1|TRBD1|TRBV27
TGTGCCAGCAGTTTAATTGGTACAGGGGTAGGTGAAGCTTTCTTT
CASSLIGTGVGEAFF
>few|TRBJ1-2|TRBD1|TRBV30
TGTGCCTCCCCCAACCGGGACAGCTATGGCTACACCTTC
CASPNRDSYGYTF
>-|TRBJ2-5|-|TRBV5-4
TGTGCCAGCAGCTCGACCTCAGGCGTTCAAGAGACCCAGTACTTC
CASSSTSGVQETQYF
>-|TRBJ1-1|-|TRBV2
TGTGCCAGCAGTGAGGGGAGGACTGAAGCTTTCTTT
CASSEGRTEAFF
>-|TRBJ2-7|-|TRBV7-6
TGTGCCAGCAGTTCGACGGCCGAGCAGTACTTC
CASSSTAEQYF
>few|TRBJ2-7|-|TRBV6-5
TGTGCCAGCAGTGCTGGACTGGGACACTACGAGCAGTACTTC
CASSAGLGHYEQYF
>-|TRBJ2-3|TRBD1|TRBV6-5
TGTGCCAGCAGTTGGACAGGGCTTCCAGATACGCAGTATTTT
CASSWTGLPDTQYF
>-|TRBJ1-2|-|TRBV4-3
TGCGCCAGCAGCCAAGACCTCCGAGACAGGAACTATGGCTACACCTTC
CASSQDLRDRNYGYTF
>-|TRBJ1-3|TRBD1|TRBV9
TGTGCCAGCAGCTTCGGACAGGGCTCTGGAAACACCATATATTTT
CASSFGQGSGNTIYF
>-|TRBJ2-1|TRBD2|TRBV5-1
TGCGCCAGCAAGCGGGGGGACAATGAGCAGTTCTTC
CASKRGDNEQFF
>-|TRBJ1-2|TRBD1|TRBV4-3
TGCGCCAGCAGCCAACAACAGGGGGCGGTCTATGGCTACACCTTC
CASSQQQGAVYGYTF
>few|TRBJ1-1|TRBD1|TRBV30
TGTGCCTGGAGTGCCGGACAGGGTTCAGGGACTGAAGCTTTCTTT
CAWSAGQGSGTEAFF
>-|TRBJ2-7|-|TRBV7-2
TGTGCCAGCTCCGAGGGGTGGGGACCCTCCTACGAGCAGTACTTC
CASSEGWGPSYEQYF
>-|TRBJ2-1|-|TRBV7-2
TGTGCCAGCAGCAAAGGGACTTGGGACCGGAATGAGCAGTTCTTC
CASSKGTWDRNEQFF
>-|TRBJ2-3|-|TRBV4-1
TGCGCCAGCAGCCAAGTTGGAGGGACAAGCACAGATACGCAGTATTTT
CASSQVGGTSTDTQYF
>-|TRBJ1-1|-|TRBV4-1
TGCGCCAGCAGCCAAGAGGAACAGGGTCGAACTGAAGCTTTCTTT
CASSQEEQGRTEAFF
>-|TRBJ2-7|-|TRBV7-2
TGTGCCAGCAGCCTGGGGCCTGGGCAGTACTTC
CASSLGPGQYF
>-|TRBJ1-1|-|TRBV18
TGTGCCAGCTCACCAAGCGCGAAGAACACTGAAGCTTTCTTT
CASSPSAKNTEAFF
>-|TRBJ1-5|-|TRBV6-5
TGTGCCAGCAGTTACTCGAATGCCAATCAGCCCCAGCATTTT
CASSYSNANQPQHF
>-|TRBJ2-1|TRBD2|TRBV18
TGTGCCAGCTCACCACCTACCGGGGGGGCCGGTGGAAGCTCCTACAATGAGCAGTTCTTC
CASSPPTGGAGGSSYNEQFF
>once|TRBJ1-1|-|TRBV11-2
TGTGCCAGCAGCTTGTTTGGGGGGGGCACTGAAGCTTTCTTT
CASSLFGGGTEAFF
>-|TRBJ2-2|-|TRBV6-5
TGTGCCAGCAGTTCGGGAGTCGGGGAGCTGTTTTTT
CASSSGVGELFF
>-|TRBJ1-2|TRBD1|TRBV5-1
TGCGCCAGCGGACAGGGCCCTTATGGCTACACCTTC
CASGQGPYGYTF
>-|TRBJ2-1|-|TRBV2
TGTGCCAGCAGTGAGGGCAGAAGGCAGTTCTTC
CASSEGRRQFF
>few|TRBJ1-1|-|TRBV9
TGTGCCAGCAGCGTAGTGGACAGTGGGAACACTGAAGCTTTCTTT
CASSVVDSGNTEAFF